Listed below are T cell receptor beta chains from one sample, sequenced in a study of vaccination and CD4 T cells after COVID-19. TCRdb passed the PCR reads through MiXCR, listing each CDR3 protein once. The table has about 17,000 distinct CDR3 sequences, roughly 51% seen once. No antigen has been assigned to these receptors. Sequences were obtained from CD4+ T cells from blood, cultured in vitro. The receptors stem from a human donor who had recovered from COVID-19. Each CDR3 is given with its conserved first and last residue. The D gene is left open where the match is weak. Not all rows give a size; the values are once, few, many and, for expanded clones, a class.

.	TRBV15	.	TRBJ1-5	TGTGCCACCAGCAGTCCCCGGGGGCGAGATTATAGCAATCAGCCCCAGCATTTT	CATSSPRGRDYSNQPQHF
.	TRBV4-1	TRBD2	TRBJ2-5	TGCGCCAGCAGCCGGGGGACTATACAAGAGACCCAGTACTTC	CASSRGTIQETQYF
.	TRBV6-1	.	TRBJ1-2	TGTGCCAGCAGGAATAATGGGGCCGGGTCTAACTATGGCTACACCTTC	CASRNNGAGSNYGYTF
.	TRBV20-1	.	TRBJ2-1	TGCAGTCCCACGAGCGATGAGCAGTTCTTC	CSPTSDEQFF
.	TRBV5-1	TRBD1	TRBJ1-1	TGCGCCAGCGAGACGGGACAGGCGAACACTGAAGCTTTCTTT	CASETGQANTEAFF
few	TRBV25-1	.	TRBJ1-1	TGTGCCAGCAGGGGGGTGAACACTGAAGCTTTCTTT	CASRGVNTEAFF
few	TRBV6-1	.	TRBJ2-2	TGTGCCAGCATGGAGGGAGGAGATGCCGGGGAGCTGTTTTTT	CASMEGGDAGELFF
.	TRBV20-1	.	TRBJ1-5	TGCAGTGCCCAGACTGGAAACAATCAGCCCCAGCATTTT	CSAQTGNNQPQHF
.	TRBV7-8	.	TRBJ2-2	TGTGCCAGCAACTCGGGCACCCCGAACACCGGGGAGCTGTTTTTT	CASNSGTPNTGELFF
.	TRBV2	.	TRBJ1-2	TGTGCCAGCAGGGCCTATGGCTACACCTTC	CASRAYGYTF
few	TRBV20-1	.	TRBJ2-3	TGCAGTGCTTCTTACACAGATACGCAGTATTTT	CSASYTDTQYF
.	TRBV15	.	TRBJ1-3	TGTGCCACCTCTGAAAGGGGCGACTCTGGAAACACCATATATTTT	CATSERGDSGNTIYF
.	TRBV15	.	TRBJ2-7	TGTGCCACCAGCAGAGGGGCAGACAACAGCTACGAGCAGTACTTC	CATSRGADNSYEQYF
.	TRBV6-5	TRBD1	TRBJ2-5	TGTGCCAGCAGTTACTCGGGGAGACAGGGGTATCAAGAGACCCAGTACTTC	CASSYSGRQGYQETQYF
few	TRBV19	.	TRBJ1-5	TGTGCCAGTAGTGGAGTCCACAATCAGCCCCAGCATTTT	CASSGVHNQPQHF
.	TRBV7-2	TRBD1	TRBJ1-5	TGTGCCAGCAGCTTGAGTGGCGGGACAGGGATTTTTCAGCCCCAGCATTTT	CASSLSGGTGIFQPQHF
.	TRBV5-4	.	TRBJ2-2	TGTGCCAGCAGCCGATCCGGGACGGAGAGGACCGGGGAGCTGTTTTTT	CASSRSGTERTGELFF
.	TRBV7-9	.	TRBJ1-3	TGTGCCAGCAGCGCCGCCGGGACATACGCTGGAAACACCATATATTTT	CASSAAGTYAGNTIYF
.	TRBV2	.	TRBJ2-3	TGTGCCAGCAAAAGACGGACTGCAGATACGCAGTATTTT	CASKRRTADTQYF
.	TRBV7-8	TRBD1	TRBJ1-3	TGTGCCAGCAGTCAGACAGGGTTAGGAAACACCATATATTTT	CASSQTGLGNTIYF
.	TRBV29-1	.	TRBJ2-3	TGCAGCACCAGGACATCCTTGACAGATACGCAGTATTTT	CSTRTSLTDTQYF
.	TRBV5-6	.	TRBJ2-2	TGTGCCAGCAGCTTCACCTGGGAGCTGTTTTTT	CASSFTWELFF
few	TRBV20-1	.	TRBJ1-1	TGCAGTGCTAGACAGGGCGTGAACACTGAAGCTTTCTTT	CSARQGVNTEAFF
.	TRBV20-1	.	TRBJ1-6	TGCAGTGCTAGACCCCCGGGGGAACATAATTCACCCCTCCACTTT	CSARPPGEHNSPLHF
.	TRBV9	TRBD1	TRBJ2-3	TGTGCCAGCAGCGTAGGGACAGGGTCAGTGGATACGCAGTATTTT	CASSVGTGSVDTQYF
few	TRBV6-2/TRBV6-3	.	TRBJ1-1	TGTGCCAGCAGTTACCCCAGACCTGAAGCTTTCTTT	CASSYPRPEAFF
.	TRBV7-2	TRBD2	TRBJ2-5	TGTGCCAGCAGCTTAGGGGGGGGAAGGGAGACCCAGTACTTC	CASSLGGGRETQYF
.	TRBV7-9	.	TRBJ2-5	TGTGCCAGCCTTCTCGCGGGGGCAGAGACCCAGTACTTC	CASLLAGAETQYF
few	TRBV7-9	.	TRBJ1-1	TGTGCCAGCAGCTTTGTTGAGAACACTGAAGCTTTCTTT	CASSFVENTEAFF
few	TRBV7-2	.	TRBJ2-5	TGTGCCAGCAGCTACGATACGAGACAGAATCAGTACTTC	CASSYDTRQNQYF
few	TRBV27	.	TRBJ1-6	TGTGCCAGCGCCTCAGGTGGGAATTCACCCCTCCACTTT	CASASGGNSPLHF
.	TRBV7-3	TRBD2	TRBJ2-3	TGTGCCAGCAGCTCGCTTGGGACTAGCGGGGGATTCACAGATACGCAGTATTTT	CASSSLGTSGGFTDTQYF
.	TRBV20-1	TRBD1	TRBJ2-6	TGCAGTGCTGGACAGGACAGCTCTGGGGCCAACGTCCTGACTTTC	CSAGQDSSGANVLTF
.	TRBV12-3/TRBV12-4	.	TRBJ2-1	TGTGCCAGCAGTTTAGCCCCTCGTGGAGTAGCGGATGAGCAGTTCTTC	CASSLAPRGVADEQFF
.	TRBV20-1	TRBD2	TRBJ2-1	TGCAGTGCCCGAATCCTAGCGGGGAGCTCCTACAATGAGCAGTTCTTC	CSARILAGSSYNEQFF
.	TRBV6-1	.	TRBJ1-2	TGTGCCAGCAATCCGCGGGCGCGTACAGAGTGGGGGTCGCTTGGCTACACCTTC	CASNPRARTEWGSLGYTF
few	TRBV2	.	TRBJ1-6	TGTGCCAGCAGATTCGACGCACCCCTCCACTTT	CASRFDAPLHF
.	TRBV6-1	.	TRBJ2-5	TGTGCCAGCAGAGAAAGGCAGGGGGGGGAAGAGACCCAGTACTTC	CASRERQGGEETQYF
.	TRBV7-2	TRBD2	TRBJ2-5	TGTGCCAGCAGCCCCGCCCGGGGGGTCGGCGGGAGGGGCAATAGACCCGGGGAGACCCAGTACTTC	CASSPARGVGGRGNRPGETQYF
.	TRBV5-1	TRBD2	TRBJ2-5	TGCGCCAGCAGCAGCGGGGTACTAGCGGGCCAAATAGAAGAGACCCAGTACTTC	CASSSGVLAGQIEETQYF
.	TRBV27	TRBD2	TRBJ2-1	TGTGCCAGCAGTCTTTCGACTAGCGGGCTGGACTACAATGAGCAGTTCTTC	CASSLSTSGLDYNEQFF
few	TRBV20-1	TRBD1	TRBJ1-2	TGCAGTGCCAGGCGGAGGACAGGTGATGGTGGCTACACCTTC	CSARRRTGDGGYTF
.	TRBV7-2	TRBD2	TRBJ2-7	TGTGCCAGCAGCTGGGGGCTAGCGGGGCTCTACGAGCAGTACTTC	CASSWGLAGLYEQYF
few	TRBV6-1	.	TRBJ1-6	TGTGCCAGCAGTGATTCAGGGGTTGGTGATTCACCCCTCCACTTT	CASSDSGVGDSPLHF
.	TRBV7-2	TRBD2	TRBJ2-3	TGTGCCAGCAGCAAACAGCGGGGAACCACAGATACGCAGTATTTT	CASSKQRGTTDTQYF
.	TRBV5-4	TRBD2	TRBJ2-1	TGTGCCAGCAGCGTGAGACTAGCGGGAGTCAATGAGCAGTTCTTC	CASSVRLAGVNEQFF
.	TRBV18	TRBD1	TRBJ2-7	TGTGCCAGCTCGGAGGGACAGGGGGCGCTCTACGAGCAGTACTTC	CASSEGQGALYEQYF
.	TRBV20-1	.	TRBJ2-7	TGCAGTGCTCCATCCGGGGAAACCTACGAGCAGTACTTC	CSAPSGETYEQYF